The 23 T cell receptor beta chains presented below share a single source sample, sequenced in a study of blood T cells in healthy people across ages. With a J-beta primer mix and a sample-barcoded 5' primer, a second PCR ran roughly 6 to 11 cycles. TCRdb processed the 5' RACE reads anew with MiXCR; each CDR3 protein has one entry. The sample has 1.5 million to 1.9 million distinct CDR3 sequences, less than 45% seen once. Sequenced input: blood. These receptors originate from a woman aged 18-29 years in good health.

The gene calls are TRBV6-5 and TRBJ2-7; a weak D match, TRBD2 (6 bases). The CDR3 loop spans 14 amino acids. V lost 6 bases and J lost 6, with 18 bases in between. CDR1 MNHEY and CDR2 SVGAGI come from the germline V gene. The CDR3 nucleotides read TGTGCCAGCAGCCCCCACGGGGGACCCTCCGAGCAGTACTTC. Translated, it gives CASSPHGGPSEQYF.

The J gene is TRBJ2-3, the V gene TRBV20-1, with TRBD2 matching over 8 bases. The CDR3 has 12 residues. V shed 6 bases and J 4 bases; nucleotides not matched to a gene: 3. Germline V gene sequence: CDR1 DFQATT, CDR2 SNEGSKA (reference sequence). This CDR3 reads CSAGLEADTQYF. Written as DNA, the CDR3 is TGCAGTGCGGGACTAGAGGCAGATACGCAGTATTTT.

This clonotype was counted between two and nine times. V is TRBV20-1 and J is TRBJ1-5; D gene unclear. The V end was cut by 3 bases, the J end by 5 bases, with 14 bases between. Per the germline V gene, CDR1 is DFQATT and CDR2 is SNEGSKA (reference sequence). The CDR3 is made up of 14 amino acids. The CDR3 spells CSASWAGPYQPQHF. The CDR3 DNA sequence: TGCAGTGCTAGTTGGGCTGGTCCTTATCAGCCCCAGCATTTT.

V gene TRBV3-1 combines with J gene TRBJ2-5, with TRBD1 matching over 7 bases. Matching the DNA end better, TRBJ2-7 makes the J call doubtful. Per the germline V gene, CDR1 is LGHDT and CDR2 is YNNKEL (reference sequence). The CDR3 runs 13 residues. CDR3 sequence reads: CASSQIDRVEQYF. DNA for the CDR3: TGTGCCAGCAGCCAGATCGACAGGGTCGAGCAGTACTTC.

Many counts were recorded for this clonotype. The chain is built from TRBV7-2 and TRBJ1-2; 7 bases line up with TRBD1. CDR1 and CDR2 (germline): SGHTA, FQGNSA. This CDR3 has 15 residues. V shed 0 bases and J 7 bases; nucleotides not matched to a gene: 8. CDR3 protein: CASSLAPEGALGYTF. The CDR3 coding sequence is TGTGCCAGCAGCTTAGCGCCCGAGGGGGCCCTTGGCTACACCTTC.

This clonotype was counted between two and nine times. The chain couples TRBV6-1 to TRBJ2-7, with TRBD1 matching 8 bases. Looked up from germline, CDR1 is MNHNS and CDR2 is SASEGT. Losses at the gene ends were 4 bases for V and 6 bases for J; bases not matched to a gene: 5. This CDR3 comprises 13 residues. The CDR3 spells CASSVDRAAEQYF. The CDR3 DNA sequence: TGTGCCAGCAGTGTGGACAGGGCCGCCGAGCAGTACTTC.

As DNA, the CDR3 is TGTGCCAGCAGTGGTGAACAGACAGCGTATAATTCACCCCTCCACTTT. This translates into CASSGEQTAYNSPLHF. The V call is TRBV6-1, the J call TRBJ1-6; TRBD1 is a possible D gene (5 bases). V shed 4 bases and J shed 4 bases, with 14 bases lying between them. Germline V CDR1 and CDR2: MNHNS, SASEGT. This CDR3 region has 16 residues.

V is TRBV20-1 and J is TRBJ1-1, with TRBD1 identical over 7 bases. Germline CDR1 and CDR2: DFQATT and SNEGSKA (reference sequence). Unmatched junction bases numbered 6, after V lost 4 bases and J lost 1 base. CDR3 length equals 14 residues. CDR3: CSATQQGWNTEAFF. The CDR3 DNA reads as TGCAGTGCTACCCAACAGGGGTGGAACACTGAAGCTTTCTTT.

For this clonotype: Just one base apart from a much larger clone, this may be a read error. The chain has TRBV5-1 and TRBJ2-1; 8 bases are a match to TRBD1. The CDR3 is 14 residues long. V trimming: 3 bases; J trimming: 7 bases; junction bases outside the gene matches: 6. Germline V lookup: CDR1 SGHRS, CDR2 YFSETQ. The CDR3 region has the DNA TGCGCCAGCAGCTGGGGACAGGTAGGGAATGAGCAGTTCTTC. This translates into CASSWGQVGNEQFF.

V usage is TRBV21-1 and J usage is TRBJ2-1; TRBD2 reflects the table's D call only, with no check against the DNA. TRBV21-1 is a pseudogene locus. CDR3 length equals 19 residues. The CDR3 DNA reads TGTGCCAGCAGCCGCTCTGGGACTAGCGGGAGTTCTCAAGCTGGGCGCCAGTTCTTC. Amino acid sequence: CASSRSGTSGSSQAGRQFF.

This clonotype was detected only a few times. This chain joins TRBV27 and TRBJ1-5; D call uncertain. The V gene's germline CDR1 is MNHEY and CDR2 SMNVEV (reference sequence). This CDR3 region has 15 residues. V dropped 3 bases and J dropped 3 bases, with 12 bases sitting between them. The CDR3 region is CASSFAGLANQPQHF. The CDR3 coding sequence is TGTGCCAGCAGTTTTGCCGGGTTGGCCAATCAGCCCCAGCATTTT.

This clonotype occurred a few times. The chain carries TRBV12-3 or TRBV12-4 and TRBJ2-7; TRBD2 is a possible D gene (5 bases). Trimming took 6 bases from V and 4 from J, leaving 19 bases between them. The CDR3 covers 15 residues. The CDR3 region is CASSPEAASVYEQYF. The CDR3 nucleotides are TGTGCCAGCAGCCCGGAGGCTGCAAGTGTGTACGAGCAGTACTTC.

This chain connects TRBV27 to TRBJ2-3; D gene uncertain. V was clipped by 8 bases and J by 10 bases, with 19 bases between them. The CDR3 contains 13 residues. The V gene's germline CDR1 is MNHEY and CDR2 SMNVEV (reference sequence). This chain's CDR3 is CASGVKPILPQYF. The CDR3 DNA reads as TGTGCCAGCGGAGTAAAACCAATATTGCCGCAGTATTTT.

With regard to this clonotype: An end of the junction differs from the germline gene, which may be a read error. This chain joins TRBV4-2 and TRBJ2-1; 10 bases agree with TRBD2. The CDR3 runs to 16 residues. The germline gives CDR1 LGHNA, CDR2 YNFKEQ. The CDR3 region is CASNQDSSGGLNEQFF. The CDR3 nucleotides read TGTGCCAGCAACCAAGATTCTAGCGGGGGACTCAATGAGCAGTTCTTC.

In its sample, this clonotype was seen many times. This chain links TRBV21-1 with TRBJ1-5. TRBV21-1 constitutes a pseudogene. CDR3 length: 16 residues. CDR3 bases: TGTGCCAGCAGCAAACCTTCTCGCTATAGCAATCAGCCCCAGCATTTT. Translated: CASSKPSRYSNQPQHF.

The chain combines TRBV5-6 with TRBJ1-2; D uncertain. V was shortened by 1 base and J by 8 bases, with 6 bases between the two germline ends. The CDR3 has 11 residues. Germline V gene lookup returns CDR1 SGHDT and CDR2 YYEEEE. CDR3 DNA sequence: TGTGCCAGCAGCTTGACCACGGGCTACACCTTC. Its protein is CASSLTTGYTF.

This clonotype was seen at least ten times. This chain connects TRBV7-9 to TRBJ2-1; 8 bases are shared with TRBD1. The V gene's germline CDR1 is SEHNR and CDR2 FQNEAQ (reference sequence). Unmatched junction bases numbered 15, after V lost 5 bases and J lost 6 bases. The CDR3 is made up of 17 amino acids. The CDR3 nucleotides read TGTGCCAGCAGCAAAAGGACGGGACAGGTGGTTCGCAATGAGCAGTTCTTC. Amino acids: CASSKRTGQVVRNEQFF. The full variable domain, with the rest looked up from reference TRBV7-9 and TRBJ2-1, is DTGVSQNPRHKITKRGQNVTFRCDPISEHNRLYWYRQTLGQGPEFLTYFQNEAQLEKSRLLSDRFSAERPKGSFSTLEIQRTEQGDSAMYLCASSKRTGQVVRNEQFFGPGTRLTVL.

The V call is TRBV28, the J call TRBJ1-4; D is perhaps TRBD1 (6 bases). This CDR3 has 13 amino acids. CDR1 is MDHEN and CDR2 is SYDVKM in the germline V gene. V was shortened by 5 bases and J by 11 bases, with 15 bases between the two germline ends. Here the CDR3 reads CASSGGASVKLFF. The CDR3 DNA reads TGTGCCAGCAGTGGGGGGGCCTCCGTTAAACTGTTTTTT.

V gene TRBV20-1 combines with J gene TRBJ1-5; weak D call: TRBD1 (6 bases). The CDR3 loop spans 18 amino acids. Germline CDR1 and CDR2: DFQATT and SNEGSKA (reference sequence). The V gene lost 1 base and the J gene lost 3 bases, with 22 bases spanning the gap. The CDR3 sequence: CSARVPGGGLTTNQPQHF. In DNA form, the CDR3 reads TGCAGTGCTAGAGTCCCAGGTGGGGGGCTAACTACCAATCAGCCCCAGCATTTT.

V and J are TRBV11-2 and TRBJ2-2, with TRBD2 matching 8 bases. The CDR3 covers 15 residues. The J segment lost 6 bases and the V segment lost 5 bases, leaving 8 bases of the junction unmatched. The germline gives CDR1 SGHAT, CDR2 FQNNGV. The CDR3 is CASSLIAGRSGELFF. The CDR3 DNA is TGTGCCAGCAGCCTTATAGCGGGGAGGTCCGGGGAGCTGTTTTTT.

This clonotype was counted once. CDR3 in DNA: TGTGCCAGCCAAGACGGGCTAGCGGGGGGTGGGGACTACAATGAGCAGTTCTTC. The encoded protein is CASQDGLAGGGDYNEQFF. V usage is TRBV4-2 and J usage is TRBJ2-1; 11 bases fit TRBD2. The CDR3 spans 18 residues. Germline V CDR1 and CDR2: LGHNA, YNFKEQ. The J segment lost 3 bases and the V segment lost 8 bases, leaving 15 bases of the junction unmatched.

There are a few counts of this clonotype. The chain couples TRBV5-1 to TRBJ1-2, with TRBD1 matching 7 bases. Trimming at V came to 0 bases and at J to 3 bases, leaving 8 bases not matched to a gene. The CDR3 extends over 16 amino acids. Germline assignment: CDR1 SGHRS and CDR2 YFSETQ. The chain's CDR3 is CASSLETGTVYYGYTF. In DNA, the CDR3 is TGCGCCAGCAGCTTGGAAACCGGGACAGTGTACTATGGCTACACCTTC.

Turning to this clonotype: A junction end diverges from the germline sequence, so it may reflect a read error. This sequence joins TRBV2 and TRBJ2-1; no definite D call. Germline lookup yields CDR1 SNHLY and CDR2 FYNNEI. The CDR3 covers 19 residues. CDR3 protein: CAGSEEVYNAERAYNEQFF. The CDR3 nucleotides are TGTGCCGGCAGTGAAGAAGTCTACAACGCGGAGCGTGCCTACAATGAGCAGTTCTTC.